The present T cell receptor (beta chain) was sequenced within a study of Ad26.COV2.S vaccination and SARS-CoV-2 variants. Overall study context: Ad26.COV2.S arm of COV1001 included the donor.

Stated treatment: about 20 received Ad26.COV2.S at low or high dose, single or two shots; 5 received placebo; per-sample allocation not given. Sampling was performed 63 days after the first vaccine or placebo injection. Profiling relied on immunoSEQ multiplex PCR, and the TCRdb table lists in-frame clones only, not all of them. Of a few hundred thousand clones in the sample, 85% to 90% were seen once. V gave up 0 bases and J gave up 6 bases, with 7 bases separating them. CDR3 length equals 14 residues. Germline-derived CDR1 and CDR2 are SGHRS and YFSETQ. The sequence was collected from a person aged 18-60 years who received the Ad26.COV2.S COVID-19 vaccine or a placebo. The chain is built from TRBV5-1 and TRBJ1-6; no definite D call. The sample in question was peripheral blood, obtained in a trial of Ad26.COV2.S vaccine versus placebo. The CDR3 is CASSLAQINSPLHF. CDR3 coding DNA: TGCGCCAGCAGCTTGGCGCAGATTAATTCACCCCTCCACTTT.